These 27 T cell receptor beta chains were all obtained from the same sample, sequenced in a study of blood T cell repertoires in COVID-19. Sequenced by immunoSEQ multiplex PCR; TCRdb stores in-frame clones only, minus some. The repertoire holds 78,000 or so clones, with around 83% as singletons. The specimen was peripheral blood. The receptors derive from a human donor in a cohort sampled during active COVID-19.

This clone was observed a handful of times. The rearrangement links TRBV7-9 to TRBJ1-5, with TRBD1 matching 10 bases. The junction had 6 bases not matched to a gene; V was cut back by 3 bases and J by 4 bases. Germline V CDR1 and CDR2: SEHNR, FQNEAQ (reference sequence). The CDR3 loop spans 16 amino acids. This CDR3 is CASSFGWDRGNQPQHF. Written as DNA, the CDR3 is TGTGCCAGCAGCTTCGGATGGGACAGGGGTAATCAGCCCCAGCATTTT.

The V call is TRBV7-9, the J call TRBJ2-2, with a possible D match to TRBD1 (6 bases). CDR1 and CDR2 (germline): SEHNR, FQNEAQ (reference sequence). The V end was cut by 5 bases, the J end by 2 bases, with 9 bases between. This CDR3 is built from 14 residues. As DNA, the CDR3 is TGTGCCAGCAGCCAGGACAGCAACACCGGGGAGCTGTTTTTT. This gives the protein CASSQDSNTGELFF.

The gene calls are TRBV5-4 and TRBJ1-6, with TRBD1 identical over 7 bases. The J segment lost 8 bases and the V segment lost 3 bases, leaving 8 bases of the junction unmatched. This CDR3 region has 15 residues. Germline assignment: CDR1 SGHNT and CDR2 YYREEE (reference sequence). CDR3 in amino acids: CASSSTGPGDSPLHF. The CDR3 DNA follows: TGTGCCAGCAGCTCGACAGGGCCGGGTGATTCACCCCTCCACTTT.

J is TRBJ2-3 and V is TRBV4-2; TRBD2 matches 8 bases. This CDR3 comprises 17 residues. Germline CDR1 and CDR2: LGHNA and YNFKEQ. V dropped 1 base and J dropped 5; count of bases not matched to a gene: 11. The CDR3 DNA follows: TGTGCCAGCAGCCAAGTTGGTAGCGGGGACCCCGGAGATACGCAGTATTTT. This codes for CASSQVGSGDPGDTQYF.

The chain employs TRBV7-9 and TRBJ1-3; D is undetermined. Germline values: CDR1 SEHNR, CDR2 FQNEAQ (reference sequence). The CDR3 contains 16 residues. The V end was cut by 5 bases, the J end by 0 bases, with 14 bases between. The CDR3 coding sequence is TGTGCCAGCAGCCCTAACGGAGTTACCTCTGGAAACACCATATATTTT. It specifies CASSPNGVTSGNTIYF.

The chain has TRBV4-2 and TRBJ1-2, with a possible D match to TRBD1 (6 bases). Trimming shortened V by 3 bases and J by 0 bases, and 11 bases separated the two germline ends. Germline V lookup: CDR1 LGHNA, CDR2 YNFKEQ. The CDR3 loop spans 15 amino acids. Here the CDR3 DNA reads TGTGCCAGCAGCCATGTACAGGGCCCTAACTATGGCTACACCTTC. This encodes CASSHVQGPNYGYTF.

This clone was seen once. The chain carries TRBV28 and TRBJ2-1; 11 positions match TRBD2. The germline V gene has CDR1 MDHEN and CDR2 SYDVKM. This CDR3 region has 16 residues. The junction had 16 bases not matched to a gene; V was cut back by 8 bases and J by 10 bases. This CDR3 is CASAPLGSGGVGEQFF. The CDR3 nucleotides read TGTGCCAGCGCCCCGCTGGGTAGCGGGGGGGTGGGGGAGCAGTTCTTC.

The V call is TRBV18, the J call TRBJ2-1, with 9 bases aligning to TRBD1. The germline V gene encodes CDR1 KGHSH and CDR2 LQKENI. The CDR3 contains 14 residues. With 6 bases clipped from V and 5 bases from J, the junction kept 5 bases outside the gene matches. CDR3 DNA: TGTGCCAGCTCCCCCGGGACAGGGCACAATGAGCAGTTCTTC. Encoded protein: CASSPGTGHNEQFF.

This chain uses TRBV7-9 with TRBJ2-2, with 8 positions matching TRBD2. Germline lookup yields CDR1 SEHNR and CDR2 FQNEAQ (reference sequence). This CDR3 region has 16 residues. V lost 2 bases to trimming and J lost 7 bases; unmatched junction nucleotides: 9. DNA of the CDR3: TGTGCCAGCAGCTTATCTACCGGGACTAGAGTCGGGGAGCTGTTTTTT. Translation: CASSLSTGTRVGELFF.

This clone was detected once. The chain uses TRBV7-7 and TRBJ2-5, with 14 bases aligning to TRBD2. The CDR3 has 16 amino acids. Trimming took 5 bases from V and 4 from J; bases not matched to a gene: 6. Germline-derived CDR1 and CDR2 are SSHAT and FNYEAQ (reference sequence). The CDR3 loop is CASSRGLAGGIETQYF. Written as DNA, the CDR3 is TGTGCCAGCAGCCGAGGACTAGCGGGGGGAATAGAGACCCAGTACTTC.

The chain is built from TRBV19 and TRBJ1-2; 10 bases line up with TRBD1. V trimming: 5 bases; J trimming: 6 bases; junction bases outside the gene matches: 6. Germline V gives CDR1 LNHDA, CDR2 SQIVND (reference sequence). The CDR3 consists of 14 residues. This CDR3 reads CASSDRQGADGYTF. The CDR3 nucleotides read TGTGCCAGTAGTGACCGACAGGGGGCGGATGGCTACACCTTC.

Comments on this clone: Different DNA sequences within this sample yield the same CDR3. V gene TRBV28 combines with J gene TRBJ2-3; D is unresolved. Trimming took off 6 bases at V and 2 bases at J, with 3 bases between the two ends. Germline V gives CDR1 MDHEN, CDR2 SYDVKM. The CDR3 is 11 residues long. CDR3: CASSLTDTQYF. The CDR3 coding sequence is TGTGCCAGCAGCCTCACAGATACGCAGTATTTT. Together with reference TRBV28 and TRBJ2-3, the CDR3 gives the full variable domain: DVKVTQSSRYLVKRTGEKVFLECVQDMDHENMFWYRQDPGLGLRLIYFSYDVKMKEKGDIPEGYSVSREKKERFSLILESASTNQTSMYLCASSLTDTQYFGPGTRLTVL.

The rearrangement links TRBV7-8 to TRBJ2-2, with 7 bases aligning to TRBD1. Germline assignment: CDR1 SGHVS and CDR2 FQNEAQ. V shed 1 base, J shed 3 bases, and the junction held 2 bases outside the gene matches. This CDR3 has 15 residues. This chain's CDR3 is CASSLGQGDTGELFF. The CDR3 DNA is TGTGCCAGCAGCTTAGGACAGGGTGACACCGGGGAGCTGTTTTTT. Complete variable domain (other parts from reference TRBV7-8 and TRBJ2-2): GAGVSQSPRYKVAKRGQDVALRCDPISGHVSLFWYQQALGQGPEFLTYFQNEAQLDKSGLPSDRFFAERPEGSVSTLKIQRTQQEDSAVYLCASSLGQGDTGELFFGEGSRLTVL.

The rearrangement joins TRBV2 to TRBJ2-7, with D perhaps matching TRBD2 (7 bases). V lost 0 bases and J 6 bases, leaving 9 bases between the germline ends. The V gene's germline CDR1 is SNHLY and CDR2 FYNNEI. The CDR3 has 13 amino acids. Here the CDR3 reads CASSEAGGGEQYF. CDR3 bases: TGTGCCAGCAGTGAAGCGGGAGGGGGCGAGCAGTACTTC.

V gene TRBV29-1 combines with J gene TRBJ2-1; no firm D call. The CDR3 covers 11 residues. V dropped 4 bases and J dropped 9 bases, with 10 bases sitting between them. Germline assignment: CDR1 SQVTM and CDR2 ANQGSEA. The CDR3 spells CSVGRWIEQFF. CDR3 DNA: TGCAGCGTTGGGCGGTGGATTGAGCAGTTCTTC.

The CDR3 loop reads CASSQGQALNEKLFF. CDR3 sequence (DNA): TGTGCCAGCAGCCAAGGACAGGCCCTTAATGAAAAACTGTTTTTT. V is TRBV11-1 and J is TRBJ1-4; 7 bases align to TRBD1. Germline V gene sequence: CDR1 SGHAT, CDR2 FQDESV (reference sequence). V shed 5 bases, J shed 4 bases, and the junction held 7 bases outside the gene matches. The CDR3 sequence is 15 residues long.

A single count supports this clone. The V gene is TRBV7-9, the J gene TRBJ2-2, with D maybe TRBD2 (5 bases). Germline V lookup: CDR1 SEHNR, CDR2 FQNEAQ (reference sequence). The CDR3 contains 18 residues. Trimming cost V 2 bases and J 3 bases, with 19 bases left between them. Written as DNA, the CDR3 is TGTGCCAGCAGCTTATCGGCTGACGGGGTGCTATACACCGGGGAGCTGTTTTTT. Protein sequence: CASSLSADGVLYTGELFF.

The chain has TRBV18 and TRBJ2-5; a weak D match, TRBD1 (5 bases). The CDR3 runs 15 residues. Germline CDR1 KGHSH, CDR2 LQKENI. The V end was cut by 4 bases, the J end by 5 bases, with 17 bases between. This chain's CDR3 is CASSLGQSDSETQYF. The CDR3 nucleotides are TGTGCCAGCTCACTAGGACAATCGGATTCGGAGACCCAGTACTTC.

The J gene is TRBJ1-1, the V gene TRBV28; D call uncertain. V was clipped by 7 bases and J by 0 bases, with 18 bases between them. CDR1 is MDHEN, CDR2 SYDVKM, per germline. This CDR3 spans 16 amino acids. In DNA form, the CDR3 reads TGTGCCAGCAACTCCCTTTCTTCGGGGATGAACACTGAAGCTTTCTTT. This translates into CASNSLSSGMNTEAFF.

The CDR3 protein is CASSLTGPPSYEQYF. For the CDR3, the DNA is TGTGCCAGCTCGCTGACAGGACCTCCTTCCTACGAGCAGTACTTC. V is TRBV18 and J is TRBJ2-7; TRBD1 might be the D (6 bases). There are 15 residues in the CDR3. The germline gives CDR1 KGHSH, CDR2 LQKENI. With 6 bases removed from V and 1 base from J, the gap between germline ends came to 16 bases.

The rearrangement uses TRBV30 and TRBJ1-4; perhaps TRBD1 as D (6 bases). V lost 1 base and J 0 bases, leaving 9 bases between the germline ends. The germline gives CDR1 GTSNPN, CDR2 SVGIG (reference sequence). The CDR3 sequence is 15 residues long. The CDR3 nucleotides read TGTGCCTGGAGTGAGGACAGAGCAACTAATGAAAAACTGTTTTTT. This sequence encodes CAWSEDRATNEKLFF.

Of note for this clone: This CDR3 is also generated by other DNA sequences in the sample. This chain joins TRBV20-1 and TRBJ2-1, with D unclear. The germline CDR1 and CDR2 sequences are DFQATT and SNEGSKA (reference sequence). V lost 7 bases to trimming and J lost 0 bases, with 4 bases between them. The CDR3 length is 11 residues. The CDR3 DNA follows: TGCAGTGGAGGCTCCTACAATGAGCAGTTCTTC. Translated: CSGGSYNEQFF.

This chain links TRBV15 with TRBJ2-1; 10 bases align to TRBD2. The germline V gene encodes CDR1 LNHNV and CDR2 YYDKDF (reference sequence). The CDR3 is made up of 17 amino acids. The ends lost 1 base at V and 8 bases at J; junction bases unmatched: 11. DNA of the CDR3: TGTGCCACCAGCAGAGGCCAAAAAGCGGGGGGGATCCATGAGCAGTTCTTC. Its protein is CATSRGQKAGGIHEQFF.

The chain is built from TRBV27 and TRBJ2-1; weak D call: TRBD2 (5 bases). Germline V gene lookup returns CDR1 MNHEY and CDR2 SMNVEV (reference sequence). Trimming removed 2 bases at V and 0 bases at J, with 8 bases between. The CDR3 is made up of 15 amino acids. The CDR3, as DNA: TGTGCCAGCAGTTTAGAGGGTATCTCCTACAATGAGCAGTTCTTC. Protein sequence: CASSLEGISYNEQFF.

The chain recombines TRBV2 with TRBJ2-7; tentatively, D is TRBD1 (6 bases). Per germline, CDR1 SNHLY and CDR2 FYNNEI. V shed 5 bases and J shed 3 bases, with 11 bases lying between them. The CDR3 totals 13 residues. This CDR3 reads CASSSGASYEQYF. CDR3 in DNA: TGTGCCAGCAGTTCAGGGGCAAGCTACGAGCAGTACTTC.

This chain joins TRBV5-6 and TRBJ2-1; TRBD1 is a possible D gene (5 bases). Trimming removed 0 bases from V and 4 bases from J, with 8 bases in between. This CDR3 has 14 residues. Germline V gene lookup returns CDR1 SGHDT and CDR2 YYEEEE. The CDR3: CASSLEGVYNEQFF. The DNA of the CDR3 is TGTGCCAGCAGCTTGGAAGGGGTTTACAATGAGCAGTTCTTC.

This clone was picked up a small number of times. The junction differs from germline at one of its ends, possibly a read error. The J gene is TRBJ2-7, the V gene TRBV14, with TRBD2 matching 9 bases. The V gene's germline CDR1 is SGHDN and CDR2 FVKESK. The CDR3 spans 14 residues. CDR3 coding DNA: TGTGCCAGCAGCCAAGATAACCTAGCGGGAACATCGCACTTC. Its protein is CASSQDNLAGTSHF.